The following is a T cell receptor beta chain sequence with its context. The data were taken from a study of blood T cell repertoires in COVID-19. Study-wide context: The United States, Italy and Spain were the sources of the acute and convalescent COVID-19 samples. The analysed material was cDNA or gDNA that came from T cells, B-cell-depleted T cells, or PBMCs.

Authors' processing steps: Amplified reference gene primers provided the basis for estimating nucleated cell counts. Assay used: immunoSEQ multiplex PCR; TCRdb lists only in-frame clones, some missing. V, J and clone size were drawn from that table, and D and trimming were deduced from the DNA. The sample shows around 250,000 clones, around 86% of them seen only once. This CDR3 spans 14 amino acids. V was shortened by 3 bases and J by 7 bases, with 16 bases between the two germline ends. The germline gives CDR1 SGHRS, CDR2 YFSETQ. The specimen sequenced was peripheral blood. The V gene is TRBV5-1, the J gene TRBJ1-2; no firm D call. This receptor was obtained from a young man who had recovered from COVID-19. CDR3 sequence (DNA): TGCGCCAGCAGCTGGAAGGGTGGGGAGCTTGGCTACACCTTC. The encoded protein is CASSWKGGELGYTF.